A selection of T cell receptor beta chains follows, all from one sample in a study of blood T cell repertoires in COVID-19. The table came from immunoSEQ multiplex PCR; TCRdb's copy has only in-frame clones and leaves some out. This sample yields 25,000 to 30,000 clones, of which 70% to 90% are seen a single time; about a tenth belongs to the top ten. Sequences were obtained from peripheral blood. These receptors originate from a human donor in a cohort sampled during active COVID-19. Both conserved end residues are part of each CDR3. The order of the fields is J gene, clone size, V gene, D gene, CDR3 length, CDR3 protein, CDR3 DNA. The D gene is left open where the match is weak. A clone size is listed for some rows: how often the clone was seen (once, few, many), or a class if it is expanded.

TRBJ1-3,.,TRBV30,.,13,CAWSDSYGNTIYF,TGTGCCTGGAGTGACTCTTACGGAAACACCATATATTTT
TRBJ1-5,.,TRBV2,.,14,CASSNGLNNQPQHF,TGTGCCAGCAGTAACGGACTAAACAATCAGCCCCAGCATTTT
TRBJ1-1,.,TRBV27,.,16,CASSIDSDLGNTEAFF,TGTGCCAGCAGTATCGACAGCGACCTGGGAAACACTGAAGCTTTCTTT
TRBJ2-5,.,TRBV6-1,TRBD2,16,CASSELRGVMSETQYF,TGTGCCAGCAGTGAACTGCGGGGGGTGATGTCGGAGACCCAGTACTTC
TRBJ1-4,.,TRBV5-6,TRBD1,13,CASRGQLNEKLFF,TGTGCCAGCAGGGGACAGTTGAATGAAAAACTGTTTTTT
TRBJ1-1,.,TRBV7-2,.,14,CASSIQGPWTEAFF,TGTGCCAGCAGCATACAGGGCCCGTGGACTGAAGCTTTCTTT
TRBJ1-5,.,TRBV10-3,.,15,CAISDGGAFNQPQHF,TGTGCCATCAGTGACGGAGGGGCTTTCAATCAGCCCCAGCATTTT
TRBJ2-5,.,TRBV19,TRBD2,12,CASSLLGGSQYF,TGTGCCAGTAGCCTCCTGGGGGGGTCCCAGTACTTC
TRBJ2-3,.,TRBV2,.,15,CASSEEAVRTDTQYF,TGTGCCAGCAGTGAGGAAGCGGTTCGGACAGATACGCAGTATTTT
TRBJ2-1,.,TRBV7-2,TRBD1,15,CASSLTGQIYNEQFF,TGTGCCAGCAGCTTAACGGGACAGATCTACAATGAGCAGTTCTTC
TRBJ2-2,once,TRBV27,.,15,CASSLSKRVSGELFF,TGTGCCAGCAGTTTATCTAAGAGGGTGAGCGGGGAGCTGTTTTTT
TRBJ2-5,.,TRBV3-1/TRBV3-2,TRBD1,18,CASSQDLGTTGVGETQYF,TGTGCCAGCAGCCAAGATCTCGGGACGACAGGGGTTGGAGAGACCCAGTACTTC
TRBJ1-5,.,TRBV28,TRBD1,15,CASSTRRDRGQPQHF,TGTGCCAGCAGTACCCGCCGGGACAGGGGGCAGCCCCAGCATTTT
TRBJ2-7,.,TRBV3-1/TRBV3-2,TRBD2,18,CASSLRQSLAGGTYEQYF,TGTGCCAGCAGCCTACGCCAGAGTTTAGCGGGGGGGACCTACGAGCAGTACTTC
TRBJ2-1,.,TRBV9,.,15,CASSVAGLSYNEQFF,TGTGCCAGCAGCGTAGCGGGGTTATCCTACAATGAGCAGTTCTTC
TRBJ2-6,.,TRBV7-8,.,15,CASSLTGSGANVLTF,TGTGCCAGCAGCTTAACAGGCTCTGGGGCCAACGTCCTGACTTTC
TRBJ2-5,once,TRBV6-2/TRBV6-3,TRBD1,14,CASSPDRFGETQYF,TGTGCCAGCAGCCCGGACAGGTTCGGCGAGACCCAGTACTTC
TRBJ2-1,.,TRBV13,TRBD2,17,CASSPRGERGGRSEQFF,TGTGCCAGCAGCCCCCGGGGGGAGCGGGGGGGCCGGAGTGAGCAGTTCTTC
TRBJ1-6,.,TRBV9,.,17,CASSASRTSSYNSPLHF,TGTGCCAGCAGCGCCTCCCGGACAAGCTCCTATAATTCACCCCTCCACTTT
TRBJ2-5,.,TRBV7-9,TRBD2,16,CASSRMGLAGAGTQYF,TGTGCCAGCAGCCGCATGGGGCTAGCGGGGGCTGGGACCCAGTACTTC
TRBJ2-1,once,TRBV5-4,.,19,CASSLPPGRGESSYNEQFF,TGTGCCAGCAGCCTACCCCCAGGTCGCGGGGAAAGCTCCTACAATGAGCAGTTCTTC
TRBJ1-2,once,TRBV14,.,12,CASSQWAGGYTF,TGTGCCAGCAGCCAGTGGGCGGGCGGCTACACCTTC
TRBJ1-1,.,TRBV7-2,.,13,CASSPRRDGEAFF,TGTGCCAGCAGCCCCCGGCGGGACGGTGAAGCTTTCTTT
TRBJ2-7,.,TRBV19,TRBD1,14,CASSPGQVTYEQYF,TGTGCCAGTAGTCCGGGACAGGTCACCTACGAGCAGTACTTC
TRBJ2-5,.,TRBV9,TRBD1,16,CASSVGAQGAEETQYF,TGTGCCAGCAGCGTAGGTGCACAGGGGGCTGAAGAGACCCAGTACTTC
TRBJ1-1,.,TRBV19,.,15,CASLPGGGSFAEAFF,TGTGCCAGCCTCCCCGGGGGGGGATCGTTCGCTGAAGCTTTCTTT
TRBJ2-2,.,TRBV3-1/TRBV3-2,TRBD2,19,CASSQAGTSGGLNTGELFF,TGTGCCAGCAGCCAAGCCGGGACTAGCGGGGGGTTGAATACCGGGGAGCTGTTTTTT
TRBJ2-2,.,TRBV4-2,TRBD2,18,CASSPTAGGPGAYGELFF,TGTGCCAGCAGCCCCACAGCGGGGGGGCCGGGCGCCTACGGGGAGCTGTTTTTT
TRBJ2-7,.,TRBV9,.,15,CASSVAGTPGGEQYF,TGTGCCAGCAGCGTAGCTGGTACCCCCGGGGGCGAGCAGTACTTC
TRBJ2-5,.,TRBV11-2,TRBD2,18,CASSLRASGATVGETQYF,TGTGCCAGCAGCCTTAGGGCTAGCGGGGCAACTGTGGGGGAGACCCAGTACTTC
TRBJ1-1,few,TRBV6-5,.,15,CASSYQGQQNTEAFF,TGTGCCAGCAGTTACCAGGGACAACAGAACACTGAAGCTTTCTTT
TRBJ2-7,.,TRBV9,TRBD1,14,CASSVGQGEGEQYF,TGTGCCAGCAGCGTAGGACAGGGTGAGGGGGAGCAGTACTTC
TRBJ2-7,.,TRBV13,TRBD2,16,CASSSEGTSGTYEQYF,TGTGCCAGCAGCTCAGAAGGGACTAGCGGAACCTACGAGCAGTACTTC
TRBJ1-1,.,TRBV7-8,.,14,CASSLDRVGTEAFF,TGTGCCAGCAGCTTAGACAGGGTTGGCACTGAAGCTTTCTTT
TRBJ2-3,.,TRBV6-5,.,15,CASSYLDTFTDTQYF,TGTGCCAGCAGTTACCTCGACACGTTCACAGATACGCAGTATTTT
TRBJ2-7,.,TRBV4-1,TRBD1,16,CASSTLGQGHSYEQYF,TGCGCCAGCAGCACGCTAGGACAGGGACACTCCTACGAGCAGTACTTC
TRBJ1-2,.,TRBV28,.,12,CASSFGGDGYTF,TGTGCCAGCAGTTTCGGCGGAGATGGCTACACCTTC
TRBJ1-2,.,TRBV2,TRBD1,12,CASRGQGHGYTF,TGTGCCAGCCGGGGACAGGGTCATGGCTACACCTTC
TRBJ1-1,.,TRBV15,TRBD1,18,CATSRGDRGPLRSTEAFF,TGTGCCACCAGCAGAGGGGACAGGGGGCCTCTCCGCAGCACTGAAGCTTTCTTT
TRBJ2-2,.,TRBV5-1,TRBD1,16,CASSTGQVGSTGELFF,TGCGCCAGCAGCACGGGACAGGTTGGTTCCACCGGGGAGCTGTTTTTT
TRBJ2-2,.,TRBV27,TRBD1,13,CASSLQGAGELFF,TGTGCCAGCAGTTTACAGGGGGCCGGGGAGCTGTTTTTT
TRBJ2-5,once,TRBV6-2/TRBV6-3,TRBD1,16,CASSFLRTGTQETQYF,TGTGCCAGCAGTTTCCTTCGGACAGGAACACAAGAGACCCAGTACTTC
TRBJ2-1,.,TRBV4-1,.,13,CASSQGQEGEQFF,TGCGCCAGCAGCCAAGGTCAGGAGGGTGAGCAGTTCTTC
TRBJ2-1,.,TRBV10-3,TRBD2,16,CAISPFSLGSGGEQFF,TGTGCCATCAGTCCCTTTTCCCTAGGTAGCGGGGGTGAGCAGTTCTTC